A single sample gave rise to the 17 T cell receptor beta chains below, sequenced in a study of blood T cell repertoires in COVID-19. TCRdb's table, derived via immunoSEQ multiplex PCR, lists solely in-frame clones and lacks some. The sample holds about 120,000 clones; around nine tenths are singletons and the top ten take under 4.5%. Material: peripheral blood. Source of these receptors: a man aged 50 to 59 with active COVID-19.

The chain uses TRBV11-2 and TRBJ1-6; 7 nucleotides agree with TRBD1. CDR3 length: 14 amino acids. After removal of 6 bases from V and 5 bases from J, the junction contained 4 bases not matched to a gene. Germline values: CDR1 SGHAT, CDR2 FQNNGV. The CDR3 sequence: CASSDRVHNSPLHF. CDR3 sequence (DNA): TGTGCCAGCAGTGACAGGGTCCATAATTCACCCCTCCACTTT.

The chain employs TRBV11-3 and TRBJ2-1; the D gene is possibly TRBD2 (6 bases). V was cut by 4 bases and J by 1 base, with 17 bases left in between. The CDR3 sequence is 17 residues long. Germline V gene sequence: CDR1 SGHNT, CDR2 YENEEA. The CDR3 loop is CASSSTWDGRSYNEQFF. In DNA form, the CDR3 reads TGTGCCAGCAGCTCTACTTGGGACGGGAGATCCTACAATGAGCAGTTCTTC.

V gene TRBV6-5 combines with J gene TRBJ1-2; D call uncertain. This CDR3 has 13 amino acids. The germline V and J ends were trimmed by 6 bases and 8 bases, with 16 bases remaining between them. The germline CDR1 and CDR2 sequences are MNHEY and SVGAGI. CDR3: CASRSALAEGYTF. DNA of the CDR3: TGTGCCAGCAGGTCCGCTTTGGCGGAAGGCTACACCTTC.

The V call is TRBV3-1 (or the pseudogene TRBV3-2), the J call TRBJ1-2; TRBD1 is a possible D gene (5 bases). The CDR3 sequence is 16 residues long. Trimming stripped 4 bases from V and 4 bases from J, with 19 bases between. Germline loops: CDR1 LGHDT, CDR2 YNNKEL (reference sequence). CDR3 protein: CASSPRYRGRIYGYTF. The CDR3 nucleotides read TGTGCCAGCAGCCCCCGTTATCGGGGGAGGATCTATGGCTACACCTTC.

The rearrangement links TRBV21-1 to TRBJ2-7; TRBD2 reflects the table's D call only, with no check against the DNA. TRBV21-1 is shown as a pseudogene. CDR3 length: 15 amino acids. The chain's CDR3 is CASSKIGTQKYEQYV. In nucleotides, the CDR3 is TGTGCCAGCAGCAAAATCGGGACTCAGAAATACGAGCAGTACGTC.

The gene calls are TRBV4-1 and TRBJ2-7; possibly TRBD1 for D (5 bases). Germline assignment: CDR1 MGHRA and CDR2 YSYEKL. CDR3 length equals 15 residues. Trimming pared 1 base from V and 1 base from J, leaving 11 bases between. DNA of the CDR3: TGCGCCAGCAGCCAAGCGACAGCTTCGTCCTACGAGCAGTACTTC. Translation gives CASSQATASSYEQYF.

The chain is built from TRBV6-5 and TRBJ2-1; 11 bases map to TRBD2. This CDR3 region has 14 residues. J lost 9 bases, V lost 9 bases, and 10 bases had no gene match. The V gene's germline CDR1 is MNHEY and CDR2 SVGAGI. DNA for the CDR3: TGTGCCAGTTTTAGCGGGGGGGCCTTCGGTGAGCAGTTCTTC. Translated, it gives CASFSGGAFGEQFF.

The CDR3: CASNLDITAFF. In DNA form, the CDR3 reads TGTGCCAGCAACCTTGACATAACGGCTTTCTTT. V is TRBV6-5 and J is TRBJ1-1; the D is unclear. The CDR3 is 11 residues long. Trimming cost V 7 bases and J 11 bases, with 14 bases left between them. Germline V CDR1 and CDR2: MNHEY, SVGAGI.

This rearrangement joins TRBV6-6 to TRBJ1-1, with unresolved D. V was shortened by 6 bases and J by 3 bases, with 14 bases between the two germline ends. The length of the CDR3 is 14 residues. Per germline, CDR1 MNHNY and CDR2 SVGAGI (reference sequence). The CDR3 DNA sequence: TGTGCCAGCAGGGGAGCCCAGTTGGACACTGAAGCTTTCTTT. Protein sequence: CASRGAQLDTEAFF.

The chain couples TRBV11-2 to TRBJ1-3; 9 bases agree with TRBD1. The CDR3 totals 17 residues. Germline loops: CDR1 SGHAT, CDR2 FQNNGV. J was trimmed by 3 bases and V by 0 bases; bases with no gene match: 6. In DNA, the CDR3 is TGTGCCAGCAGCTTAGATGTTTACAGGGGGCTTGGAAACACCATATATTTT. Translated: CASSLDVYRGLGNTIYF. Drawing the rest from reference TRBV11-2 and TRBJ1-3, the complete variable domain is EAGVAQSPRYKIIEKRQSVAFWCNPISGHATLYWYQQILGQGPKLLIQFQNNGVVDDSQLPKDRFSAERLKGVDSTLKIQPAKLEDSAVYLCASSLDVYRGLGNTIYFGEGSWLTVV.

The V call is TRBV2, the J call TRBJ1-2; 10 bases align to TRBD1. Trimming at V came to 4 bases and at J to 6 bases, leaving 8 bases not matched to a gene. Germline V gene lookup returns CDR1 SNHLY and CDR2 FYNNEI. This CDR3 region has 15 residues. The CDR3 loop reads CASSVGQGTVNGYTF. CDR3 nucleotides: TGTGCCAGCAGTGTGGGACAGGGGACTGTAAATGGCTACACCTTC. Full variable domain (rest looked up from reference TRBV2 and TRBJ1-2): EPEVTQTPSHQVTQMGQEVILRCVPISNHLYFYWYRQILGQKVEFLVSFYNNEISEKSEIFDDQFSVERPDGSNFTLKIRSTKLEDSAMYFCASSVGQGTVNGYTFGSGTRLTVV.

The rearrangement uses TRBV19 and TRBJ2-3; D ambiguous. The length of the CDR3 is 15 residues. CDR1 LNHDA and CDR2 SQIVND come from the germline V gene (reference sequence). The V gene lost 4 bases and the J gene lost 6 bases, with 17 bases spanning the gap. The CDR3, as DNA: TGTGCCAGTAGTAGCCCAAACTATGGTCTGGATACGCAGTATTTT. Translated: CASSSPNYGLDTQYF. The complete variable domain, with remaining parts taken from reference TRBV19 and TRBJ2-3, reads DGGITQSPKYLFRKEGQNVTLSCEQNLNHDAMYWYRQDPGQGLRLIYYSQIVNDFQKGDIAEGYSVSREKKESFPLTVTSAQKNPTAFYLCASSSPNYGLDTQYFGPGTRLTVL.

This clone appeared a single time. The CDR3 spells CASSVSASGVTDTQYF. The CDR3 DNA sequence: TGTGCCAGCAGCGTAAGTGCTAGCGGGGTCACAGATACGCAGTATTTT. This chain joins TRBV9 and TRBJ2-3; 9 nucleotides align to TRBD2. CDR1 SGDLS and CDR2 YYNGEE come from the germline V gene. Losses at the gene ends were 1 base for V and 2 bases for J; bases not matched to a gene: 5. The CDR3 runs to 16 residues.

The chain has TRBV7-6 and TRBJ2-5; 10 bases agree with TRBD2. Germline values: CDR1 SGHVS, CDR2 FNYEAQ. Trimming at V came to 5 bases and at J to 0 bases, leaving 6 bases not matched to a gene. The CDR3 covers 16 residues. The CDR3 loop is CASSPRLAGNQETQYF. Written as DNA, the CDR3 is TGTGCCAGCAGCCCCAGACTAGCGGGTAACCAAGAGACCCAGTACTTC.

For the CDR3, the DNA is TGTGCCAGCAGCTTAGGCGGGGGGGGCGCCTATGGCTACACCTTC. Translating it yields CASSLGGGGAYGYTF. This chain links TRBV7-9 with TRBJ1-2, with a weak D call TRBD1 (6 bases). This CDR3 region has 15 residues. The V gene's germline CDR1 is SEHNR and CDR2 FQNEAQ (reference sequence). Trimming left V 1 base short and J 4 bases short, with 13 bases between.

The V gene is TRBV5-8, the J gene TRBJ2-1, with 7 bases aligning to TRBD2. Germline V gene lookup returns CDR1 SGHTS and CDR2 YDEGEE. The CDR3 has 16 residues. V shed 5 bases and J 3 bases; nucleotides not matched to a gene: 11. The CDR3 region is CASRRRGGSYYNEQFF. In nucleotides, the CDR3 is TGTGCCAGCAGACGCCGGGGCGGGAGCTACTACAATGAGCAGTTCTTC.

This chain joins TRBV11-1 and TRBJ2-5, with D perhaps TRBD2 (5 bases). The germline V gene encodes CDR1 SGHAT and CDR2 FQDESV (reference sequence). The CDR3 covers 15 residues. V was cut by 5 bases and J by 1 base, with 14 bases left in between. DNA of the CDR3: TGTGCCAGCAGCGTGTCCCAGGAGGTCCAAGAGACCCAGTACTTC. Amino acids: CASSVSQEVQETQYF.